The sequence of this T cell receptor beta chain was determined in a study of cytomegalovirus exposure and HLA in healthy donors. Overall study results and limits: The study flagged some 180 TCR beta chains as cytomegalovirus-associated.

Comment on this clone: What it recognizes is unknown.

The repertoire was sequenced with immunoSEQ multiplex PCR; TCRdb's copy has only in-frame clones and lacks some. The table lists around 300,000 clones, just over 85% of them singletons. The sequenced material came from PBMCs. This receptor was taken from a woman between 18 and 29 years old in good health and CMV-seronegative.

The CDR3 DNA is TGTGCCAGCTCACCGGCGGGCAATACACCCCAATTCTATGGCTACACCTTC. Protein product: CASSPAGNTPQFYGYTF. J is TRBJ1-2 and V is TRBV18; D unresolved. The CDR3 has 17 residues. Germline lookup yields CDR1 KGHSH and CDR2 LQKENI. The V end lost 3 bases, the J end lost 4 bases, and 21 bases lay between the germline ends. Based on the CDR3 plus reference TRBV18 and TRBJ1-2, the full variable domain is NAGVMQNPRHLVRRRGQEARLRCSPMKGHSHVYWYRQLPEEGLKFMVYLQKENIIDESGMPKERFSAEFPKEGPSILRIQQVVRGDSAAYFCASSPAGNTPQFYGYTFGSGTRLTVV.